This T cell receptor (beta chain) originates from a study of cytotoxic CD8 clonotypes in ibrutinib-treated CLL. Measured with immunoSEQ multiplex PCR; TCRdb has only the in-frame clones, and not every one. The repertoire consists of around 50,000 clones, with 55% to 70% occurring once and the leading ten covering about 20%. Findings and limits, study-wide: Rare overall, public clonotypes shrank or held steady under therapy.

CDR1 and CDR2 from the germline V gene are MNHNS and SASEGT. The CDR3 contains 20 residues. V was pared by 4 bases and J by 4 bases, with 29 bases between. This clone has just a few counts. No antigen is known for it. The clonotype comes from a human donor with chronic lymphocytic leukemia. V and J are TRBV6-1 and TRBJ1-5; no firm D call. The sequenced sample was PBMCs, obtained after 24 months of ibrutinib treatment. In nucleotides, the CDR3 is TGTGCCAGCAGTGCTAGCACCTTCCCGTCCTCCAACGACGATAATCAGCCCCAGCATTTT. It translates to CASSASTFPSSNDDNQPQHF.